This T cell receptor (beta chain) came from a study of blood T cells in healthy people across ages. Study-level results: As age increased, TCR beta diversity per million T cells fell in a roughly linear fashion. Greater diversity and more naive CD4+ cells were seen in long-lived donors than in aged donors.

This clonotype was seen a handful of times. Antigen: not known. The use of a sample-barcoded 5' primer and a J-beta primer mix characterized a second PCR of roughly 6 to 12 cycles. Each of the cDNA molecules was tagged by a template-switch adaptor with 12 random nucleotides. TCRdb reprocessed the 5' RACE reads via MiXCR and lists one record per CDR3 protein. This sample has roughly 1,000,000 distinct CDR3 sequences, with around 25% found just once. The CDR3 has 12 residues. The germline V gene encodes CDR1 SQVTM and CDR2 ANQGSEA. Trimming pared 5 bases from V and 11 bases from J, leaving 18 bases between. This sample was shared with a second study, whose subject was T cells of mothers and their children.

The chain employs TRBV29-1 and TRBJ1-1, with D possibly being TRBD1 (5 bases). The origin of this receptor is a girl aged 2-10 years in good health. The sequenced sample consisted of blood. The DNA of the CDR3 is TGCAGCGTTCAGGGAGGAAATGTAGGGGCTTTCTTT. It encodes CSVQGGNVGAFF.